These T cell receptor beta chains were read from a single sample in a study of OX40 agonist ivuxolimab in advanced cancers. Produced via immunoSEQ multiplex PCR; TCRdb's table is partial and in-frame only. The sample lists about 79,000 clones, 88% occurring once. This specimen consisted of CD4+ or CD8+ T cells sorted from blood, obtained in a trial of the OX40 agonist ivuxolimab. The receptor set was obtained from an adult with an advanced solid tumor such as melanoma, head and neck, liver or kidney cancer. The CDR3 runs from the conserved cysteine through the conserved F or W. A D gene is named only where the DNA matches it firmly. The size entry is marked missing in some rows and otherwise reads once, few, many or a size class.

CASSPSGVSTDTQYF,TGTGCCAGCAGCCCTAGCGGAGTCAGCACAGATACGCAGTATTTT,few,TRBV7-6,TRBJ2-3,TRBD2
CASSSGTGSYEQYF,TGTGCCAGCAGCTCCGGGACGGGTTCCTACGAGCAGTACTTC,.,TRBV5-4,TRBJ2-7,.
CASSSGLQNTEAFF,TGTGCCAGCAGCTCGGGACTGCAAAACACTGAAGCTTTCTTT,.,TRBV7-2,TRBJ1-1,.
CASSSRQGSYNSPLHF,TGTGCCAGTAGTTCGCGACAGGGGTCCTATAATTCACCCCTCCACTTT,.,TRBV19,TRBJ1-6,TRBD1
CASSPGRRTSTDTQYF,TGTGCCAGCAGCCCGGGGCGGAGGACTAGCACAGATACGCAGTATTTT,.,TRBV5-4,TRBJ2-3,.
CASSSTGGNQPQHF,TGTGCCAGCAGCTCTACAGGGGGCAATCAGCCCCAGCATTTT,.,TRBV6-1,TRBJ1-5,TRBD1
CASRPKELWWEWAYNEQFF,TGTGCAAGTCGCCCCAAAGAGCTCTGGTGGGAGTGGGCCTACAATGAGCAGTTCTTC,.,TRBV12-2,TRBJ2-1,.
CASSPTGSNILEQYF,TGTGCCAGTAGTCCAACAGGGAGCAACATCCTCGAGCAGTACTTC,.,TRBV19,TRBJ2-7,.
CASSLRVGGTYNEQFF,TGTGCCAGCAGTTTGAGGGTTGGAGGGACCTACAATGAGCAGTTCTTC,.,TRBV28,TRBJ2-1,.
CASSFFETQYF,TGTGCCAGCAGTTTTTTTGAGACCCAGTACTTC,.,TRBV27,TRBJ2-5,.
CASSSPASGTDTQYF,TGTGCCAGTAGTTCCCCGGCTAGCGGCACAGATACGCAGTATTTT,.,TRBV19,TRBJ2-3,.
CASSQLLAGELFF,TGTGCCAGCAGCCAACTACTAGCCGGGGAGCTGTTTTTT,.,TRBV14,TRBJ2-2,.
CASSPTNTEAFF,TGTGCCAGCAGCCCGACGAACACTGAAGCTTTCTTT,few,TRBV7-9,TRBJ1-1,.
CASSSDGDQPQHF,TGTGCCAGCAGTTCGGACGGGGACCAGCCCCAGCATTTT,.,TRBV5-5,TRBJ1-5,.
CASSLGRADTQYF,TGCGCCAGCAGCTTGGGGCGGGCAGATACGCAGTATTTT,.,TRBV5-1,TRBJ2-3,.
CASSRSGAYEQYF,TGTGCCAGTAGCCGATCGGGGGCTTACGAGCAGTACTTC,once,TRBV19,TRBJ2-7,.
CATEGYGYTF,TGTGCCACGGAGGGCTATGGCTACACCTTC,once,TRBV28,TRBJ1-2,.
CAISDPTSGGYEQYF,TGTGCCATCAGTGACCCGACTAGCGGGGGCTACGAGCAGTACTTC,.,TRBV10-3,TRBJ2-7,TRBD2
CASSPPEGYLPQHF,TGTGCCAGTAGTCCCCCGGAGGGGTACTTGCCCCAGCATTTT,few,TRBV19,TRBJ1-5,.
CASSLSYGLYEQYF,TGTGCCAGCAGCTTATCATACGGACTCTACGAGCAGTACTTC,.,TRBV7-9,TRBJ2-7,.
CAYTPVPSGRRDIQYF,TGTGCCTATACCCCGGTCCCTAGCGGGAGGAGGGACATTCAGTACTTC,.,TRBV30,TRBJ2-4,TRBD2
CASSHSDRSNQPQHF,TGTGCCAGCAGCCATTCGGACAGGTCCAATCAGCCCCAGCATTTT,.,TRBV7-2,TRBJ1-5,TRBD1
CATSIRGRGSSYNEQFF,TGTGCCACCAGCATTCGAGGGAGGGGGAGCTCCTACAATGAGCAGTTCTTC,.,TRBV15,TRBJ2-1,.
CASSLGGVLETQYF,TGTGCCAGCAGCTTAGGTGGTGTTTTGGAGACCCAGTACTTC,once,TRBV7-2,TRBJ2-5,.
CSASLNTEAFF,TGCAGTGCTAGTCTGAACACTGAAGCTTTCTTT,.,TRBV20-1,TRBJ1-1,.
CASKGSSNYGYTF,TGTGCCAGCAAGGGATCTTCTAACTATGGCTACACCTTC,.,TRBV9,TRBJ1-2,.
CASSQPAGQGVYEQYF,TGTGCCAGCAGCCAACCCGCCGGACAGGGAGTCTACGAGCAGTACTTC,.,TRBV14,TRBJ2-7,TRBD1
CASSSRTSGRTDTQYF,TGTGCCAGCTCATCGCGGACTAGCGGGAGGACAGATACGCAGTATTTT,.,TRBV18,TRBJ2-3,TRBD2
CTSSQEGGEIIQETQYF,TGCACCAGCAGCCAAGAAGGCGGAGAGATTATCCAAGAGACTCAGTACTTC,.,TRBV1,TRBJ2-5,.
CASSADTRNEKLFF,TGCGCCAGCAGCGCTGACACCCGTAATGAAAAACTGTTTTTT,.,TRBV5-1,TRBJ1-4,.
CASSATSGQRGETQYF,TGCGCCAGCAGCGCGACCTCGGGTCAGAGGGGAGAGACCCAGTACTTC,.,TRBV5-1,TRBJ2-5,.
CASSLTGDTEAFF,TGTGCCAGCAGCCTTACGGGGGACACTGAAGCTTTCTTT,once,TRBV11-2,TRBJ1-1,.
CSVESRIQETQYF,TGCAGCGTTGAATCTCGGATCCAAGAGACCCAGTACTTC,.,TRBV29-1,TRBJ2-5,.
CASSVSGLSGNTIYF,TGTGCCAGCAGTGTTTCAGGGTTAAGTGGAAACACCATATATTTT,once,TRBV2,TRBJ1-3,.
CASRAGTGANVLTF,TGTGCCAGCAGGGCAGGGACTGGGGCCAACGTCCTGACTTTC,.,TRBV6-1,TRBJ2-6,.
CASSPGTGWTDTQYF,TGCGCCAGCAGCCCCGGGACAGGGTGGACAGATACGCAGTATTTT,.,TRBV5-1,TRBJ2-3,TRBD1
CASSIVAGPSTDTQYF,TGTGCCAGTAGTATCGTTGCGGGACCTAGCACAGATACGCAGTATTTT,.,TRBV19,TRBJ2-3,.
CASSFQPTEAFF,TGTGCCAGCAGCTTCCAACCCACTGAAGCTTTCTTT,.,TRBV11-2,TRBJ1-1,.
CASSNRAGSNQPQHF,TGTGCCAGCAGTAACAGGGCAGGAAGCAATCAGCCCCAGCATTTT,few,TRBV6-6,TRBJ1-5,.
CASSLIAGTSGNEQFF,TGCGCCAGCAGCTTGATTGCGGGCACCTCAGGGAATGAGCAGTTCTTC,.,TRBV5-1,TRBJ2-1,.
CASSLDGTQETQYF,TGTGCCAGCAGTTTAGACGGGACCCAAGAGACCCAGTACTTC,.,TRBV6-1,TRBJ2-5,.
CASSDSSGPAHEQFF,TGTGCCAGCAGTGACTCCAGCGGCCCGGCCCATGAGCAGTTCTTC,.,TRBV6-4,TRBJ2-1,.
CASSYRDRGYEQYF,TGTGCCAGCAGCTACCGGGACAGGGGCTACGAGCAGTACTTC,.,TRBV6-1,TRBJ2-7,TRBD1
CASSPGQDGIQYF,TGTGCCAGCAGCCCCGGACAGGACGGCATTCAGTACTTC,.,TRBV28,TRBJ2-4,TRBD1
CASSSGTGGTEAFF,TGCGCCAGCAGCTCCGGGACAGGGGGCACTGAAGCTTTCTTT,.,TRBV5-1,TRBJ1-1,TRBD1
CASSPIGTSGVEQFF,TGCGCCAGCAGTCCGATCGGGACTAGCGGTGTTGAGCAGTTCTTC,.,TRBV5-1,TRBJ2-1,TRBD2